The source of this T cell receptor (beta chain) is a study of T cell repertoires in cytomegalovirus infection. Across the study: Public TCR beta signatures provided an indication of both CMV infection and a matching HLA type. Study-level findings and limits: Adding up the frequency of public TCR beta families identified people who carried CMV plus the relevant HLA. What dominated the ex vivo response were HLA-C-restricted CMV-specific TCR beta clonotypes.

TCRdb independently ran MiXCR on the reads; one entry per CDR3 protein. The sample carries 480,000 or so distinct CDR3 sequences, about 10% recorded once. The table lists this clonotype with many counts. As yet, its antigen is unknown. The CDR3 is made up of 15 amino acids. J gave up 6 bases and V 2 bases, and 5 bases lay outside the gene matches. The TCR comes from a human donor in good health (CMV status not recorded). Some clones in this sample may be carry-over from other donors' samples. The sequencing input was PBMCs. The V and J genes are TRBV12-3 or TRBV12-4 and TRBJ2-1; TRBD1 matches 9 bases. CDR3 sequence (DNA): TGTGCCAGCAGTTTAAGGACAGGGGCGGTCAATGAGCAGTTCTTC. Translated: CASSLRTGAVNEQFF.